This T cell receptor (beta chain) was sequenced during a study of blood T cell repertoires in COVID-19. Participants' own reports of clinical history determined their cohort assignment. Authors' data handling: Amplification of reference gene primers provided the estimated nucleated cell counts. The method was immunoSEQ multiplex PCR; TCRdb's version includes in-frame clones alone and lacks a portion of them. The V and J calls and clone size were taken over from that table, and D and trimming were inferred from the DNA. Among 200,000 to 300,000 clones listed, approximately 90% were seen once. This receptor was taken from a woman aged 25 to 45 who had recovered from COVID-19. The sequenced sample was PBMCs or T cells enriched from blood (not recorded which).

The CDR3 DNA follows: TGTGCCAGCAGTCAGACTGGACAGGGGGGCCCAGATACGCAGTATTTT. It translates to CASSQTGQGGPDTQYF. The gene calls are TRBV11-3 and TRBJ2-3, with TRBD1 matching over 10 bases. The CDR3 is made up of 16 amino acids. The germline CDR1 and CDR2 sequences are SGHNT and YENEEA. V lost 6 bases to trimming and J lost 4 bases; unmatched junction nucleotides: 10.